These 5 T cell receptor beta chains share one sample of origin, sequenced in a study of cytomegalovirus exposure and HLA in healthy donors (dated 2017 in TCRdb). Library prep was done by the immunoSEQ multiplex PCR assay. A mixture of 60 forward primers for TCR Vbeta segments and 13 reverse primers for TCR Jbeta segments was used in the multiplex PCR. Imported from immuneACCESS, the table was reduced by TCRdb to in-frame sequences with V and J called. These copies leave out some clones; in studies compared against another copy, an unresolved V gene accounts for under half, and the cause of the remainder is not known. The sample includes about 140,000 clones, with approximately 80% observed a single time. The ten largest clonotypes hold over 8.5% of the sample. The sample consisted of PBMCs. Source of these receptors: a woman in her fifties or sixties in good health and CMV-seropositive.

This chain connects TRBV27 to TRBJ2-7; D unclear. V lost 6 bases to trimming and J lost 5 bases, with 14 bases between them. Germline lookup yields CDR1 MNHEY and CDR2 SMNVEV (reference sequence). This CDR3 has 13 amino acids. The CDR3 DNA reads TGTGCCAGCAGACCGACTGCGAGCGACGAGCAGTACTTC. This codes for CASRPTASDEQYF.

This chain connects TRBV9 to TRBJ2-1; D possibly corresponds to TRBD1 (6 bases). Trimming removed 4 bases at V and 2 bases at J, with 13 bases between. This CDR3 region has 15 residues. Germline V gives CDR1 SGDLS, CDR2 YYNGEE. The CDR3: CASSIGDTPYNEQFF. The CDR3 DNA reads TGTGCCAGCAGCATAGGGGACACTCCCTACAATGAGCAGTTCTTC.

The genes are TRBV21-1 and TRBJ2-7; the table's D call of TRBD2 was not tested on the DNA. TRBV21-1 is assigned pseudogene status. The CDR3 length is 17 residues. CDR3 amino acids: CASSKDGLRELTYEQYF. CDR3 bases: TGTGCCAGCAGCAAAGACGGGTTGCGGGAGCTAACCTACGAGCAGTACTTC.

The V and J genes are TRBV19 and TRBJ1-2; TRBD1 matches at 7 bases. This CDR3 comprises 13 residues. V shed 7 bases and J 8 bases; nucleotides not matched to a gene: 10. The germline V gene has CDR1 LNHDA and CDR2 SQIVND (reference sequence). CDR3 sequence reads: CASTQRGTEGYTF. The CDR3 DNA follows: TGTGCCAGTACCCAAAGGGGGACAGAAGGCTACACCTTC.

The V gene is TRBV27, the J gene TRBJ2-5; 13 bases line up with TRBD2. The junction had 8 bases not matched to a gene; V was cut back by 4 bases and J by 3 bases. This CDR3 comprises 17 residues. Germline assignment: CDR1 MNHEY and CDR2 SMNVEV (reference sequence). In nucleotides, the CDR3 is TGTGCCAGCAGTTCTAGACTAGCGGGGGGCTTGAAAGAGACCCAGTACTTC. Translated: CASSSRLAGGLKETQYF.